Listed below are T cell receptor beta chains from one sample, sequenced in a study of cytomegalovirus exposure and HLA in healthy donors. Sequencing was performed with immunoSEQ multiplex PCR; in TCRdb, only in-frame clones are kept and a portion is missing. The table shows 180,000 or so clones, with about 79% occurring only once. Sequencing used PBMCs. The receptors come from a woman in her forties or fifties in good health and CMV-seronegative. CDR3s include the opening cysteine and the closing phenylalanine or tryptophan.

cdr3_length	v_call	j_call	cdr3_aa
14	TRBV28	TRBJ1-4	CASSLGRGREKLFF
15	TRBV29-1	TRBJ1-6	CSVRTGSKDNSPLHF
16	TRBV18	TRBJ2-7	CASSPSGSRSSYEQYF
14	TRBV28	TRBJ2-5	CASRGGGTQETQYF
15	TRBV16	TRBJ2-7	CASSQYSGMVGGQYF
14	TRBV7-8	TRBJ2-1	CASSRLPQGYEQFF
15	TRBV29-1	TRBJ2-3	CSVTQAGAPTDTQYF
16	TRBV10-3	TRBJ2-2	CAISESSGPATGELFF
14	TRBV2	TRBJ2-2	CASSQGWGTGELFF
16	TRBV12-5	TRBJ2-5	CASGLGDRASQETQYF
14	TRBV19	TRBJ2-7	CASSIPSKSYEQYF
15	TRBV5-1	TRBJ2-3	CASSPRDRDLDTQYF
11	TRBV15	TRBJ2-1	CATRSGNEQFF
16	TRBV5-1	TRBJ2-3	CASSSLISGTTDTQYF
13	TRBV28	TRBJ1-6	CATQTGYDSPLHF
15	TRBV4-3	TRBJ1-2	CASSQANREQNGYTF
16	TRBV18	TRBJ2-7	CASSSHQGGDNYEQYF
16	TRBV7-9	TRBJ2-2	CASSLYGLTNTGELFF
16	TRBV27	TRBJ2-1	CASSLSWLAGINEQFF
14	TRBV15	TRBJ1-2	CATSRPDSSYGYTF
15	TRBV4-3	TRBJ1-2	CASSQDGREVYGYTF
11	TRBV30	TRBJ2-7	CAWSQGGEQYF
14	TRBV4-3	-	CASSQGDFPYEQYF
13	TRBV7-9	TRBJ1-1	CSSSQGGSTEAFF